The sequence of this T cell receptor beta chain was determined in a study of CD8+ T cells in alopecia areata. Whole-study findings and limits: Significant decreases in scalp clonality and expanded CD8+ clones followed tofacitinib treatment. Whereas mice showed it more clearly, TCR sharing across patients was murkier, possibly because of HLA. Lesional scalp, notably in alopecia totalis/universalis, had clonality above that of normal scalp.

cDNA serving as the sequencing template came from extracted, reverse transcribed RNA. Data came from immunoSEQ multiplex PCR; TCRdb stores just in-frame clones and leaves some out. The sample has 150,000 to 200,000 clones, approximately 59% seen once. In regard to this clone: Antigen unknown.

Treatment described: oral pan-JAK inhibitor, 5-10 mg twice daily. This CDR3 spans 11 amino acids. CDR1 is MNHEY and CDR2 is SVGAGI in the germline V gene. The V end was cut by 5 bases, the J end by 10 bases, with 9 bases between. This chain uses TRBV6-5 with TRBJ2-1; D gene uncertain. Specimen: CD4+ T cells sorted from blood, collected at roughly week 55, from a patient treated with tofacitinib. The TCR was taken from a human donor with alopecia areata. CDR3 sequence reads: CASSRLEEQFF. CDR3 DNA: TGTGCCAGCAGTCGCCTCGAGGAGCAGTTCTTC.